This T cell receptor beta chain stems from a study of identical twins' blood T cells. Across the whole study: Around 46 million reads covered roughly 6 alpha-chain and roughly 6 beta-chain libraries. Study results and caveats: Environmental influences on twin similarity could not be excluded.

TCRdb re-analysed the 5' RACE reads in MiXCR, keeping a single row per CDR3 protein. The sample has 350,000 to 450,000 distinct CDR3 sequences; roughly 28% are singletons. About this clonotype: The antigen is undetermined.

The CDR3 is 13 residues long. Germline CDR1 and CDR2: SQVTM and ANQGSEA. The V and J ends lost 4 bases and 3 bases respectively, with 9 bases between them. All three twin pairs grew up together with likely shared infections and vaccines. The TCR sequence derives from a woman aged 18 to 50 in good health. Sequencing was done on a sample of PBMCs. This chain connects TRBV29-1 to TRBJ2-2; D possibly corresponds to TRBD1 (5 bases). Here the CDR3 DNA reads TGCAGCGTTGGACAGCCTCACACCGGGGAGCTGTTTTTT. Translation: CSVGQPHTGELFF.